This T cell receptor beta chain was captured by sequencing in a study of blood T cells in healthy people across ages. Study-wide context: Template switching caught about one barcoded beta molecule for each two T cells.

V shed 4 bases and J 2 bases; nucleotides not matched to a gene: 3. The germline V gene has CDR1 ENHRY and CDR2 SYGVKD. The CDR3 loop spans 14 amino acids. Sample-barcoded 5' priming and a J-beta primer mix drove a second PCR of about 6 to 12 cycles. Each cDNA was tagged by a template-switch adaptor containing 12 random nucleotides. TCRdb reprocessed the 5' RACE reads via MiXCR and lists one record per CDR3 protein. The sample has about 1.6 million distinct CDR3 sequences; about 31% are singletons. In this sample, this clonotype turned up many times. The antigen is undetermined. General study points: The long-lived group displayed more naive CD4+ cells, plus higher diversity, than the aged donors did.

RNA extraction gave at least 5.5 micrograms of total RNA per sample. Sequences were obtained from blood. This receptor was identified in a woman aged 25 to 39 in good health. The chain is built from TRBV10-3 and TRBJ2-5; 8 bases are a match to TRBD2. CDR3 DNA: TGTGCCATCAGTGGGGGCGGGGGGCAAGAGACCCAGTACTTC. It codes for CAISGGGGQETQYF.